The clone carrying this T cell receptor (beta chain) was seen just once. Its cognate antigen is unknown. There are 12 residues in the CDR3. Germline assignment: CDR1 SQVTM and CDR2 ANQGSEA. Trimming took off 4 bases at V and 0 bases at J, with 4 bases between the two ends. The entry originates in a study of human T cells and chemical hapten exposure. Study results and limitations: The number of TCRs above 1 in 1000 frequency did not change after DPC sensitization.

Sample time point: patch test 3, about 24 weeks after DPC sensitization. The treatment was: therapeutic diphenylcyclopropenone sensitization with weekly scalp DPC. MiXCR, run by TCRdb on the RACE reads, gives a single entry per CDR3 protein. The sample has 150,000 to 200,000 distinct CDR3 sequences, around a quarter seen once. V gene TRBV29-1 combines with J gene TRBJ1-3; D remains ambiguous. The source of this sequence is a woman aged 40 to 50 with alopecia areata. Some clones in this sample may be carry-over from other donors' samples. The specimen was whole blood, collected in connection with sensitization to the hapten diphenylcyclopropenone (DPC). In DNA, the CDR3 is TGCAGCGTTGCTATCTCTGGAAACACCATATATTTT. Translated: CSVAISGNTIYF.